This T cell receptor (beta chain) was retrieved from a study of shared clonotypes between healthy human individuals. General observations from the study: On the whole, naive subsets had larger estimated richness than memory subsets had.

Cells designated naive CD8 were CD45RO-negative and were positively selected for CCR7, with terminally differentiated effector memory CD45RA+ cells excluded. For this clone: The antigen is not known. The sample has other DNA sequences that encode this CDR3 too.

The assay was run at deep level. Every subset's genomic DNA went evenly onto several immunoSEQ plates. Replicate PCRs run on sorted subsets employed about 220 ng DNA, roughly 30,000 T cell genomes. Clones were read by immunoSEQ multiplex PCR, and TCRdb kept only the in-frame ones, dropping some. The sample consists of more than 2 million clones, 85% to 95% of them appearing once. CDR1 MNHEY and CDR2 SVGAGI come from the germline V gene. The CDR3 has 16 residues. V lost 0 bases to trimming and J lost 2 bases; unmatched junction nucleotides: 6. The chain recombines TRBV6-5 with TRBJ1-2; 7 bases fit TRBD1. Material for sequencing was naive CD8+ T cells sorted from blood. The sequence derives from a young man in good health. The CDR3 here is CASSYSTGQINYGYTF. CDR3 DNA sequence: TGTGCCAGCAGTTACTCAACGGGACAGATAAACTATGGCTACACCTTC.